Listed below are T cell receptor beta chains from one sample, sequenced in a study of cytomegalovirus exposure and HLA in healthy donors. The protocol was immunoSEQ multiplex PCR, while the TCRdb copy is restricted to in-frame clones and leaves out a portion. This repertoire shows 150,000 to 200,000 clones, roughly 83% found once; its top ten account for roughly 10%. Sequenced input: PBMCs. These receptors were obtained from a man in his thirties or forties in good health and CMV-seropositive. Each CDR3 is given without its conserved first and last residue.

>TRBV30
AWRRDGLFVEQY
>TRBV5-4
ASSLWGELGQPQH
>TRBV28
ASPPSSGVNEQF
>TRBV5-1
ASSPDRTLSNEQF
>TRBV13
ASSPQGEHEQF
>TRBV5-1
ASSLFQGPTEEQY
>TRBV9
ASSARQGTNEKLF
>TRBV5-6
ASSLKGGGDYGYT
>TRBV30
AWSVGLATLSGTQY
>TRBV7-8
ASSLQGQPQH
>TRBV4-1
ASSQLNNEQF
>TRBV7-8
ASSLAGGTGLSGELF
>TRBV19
ASSNPTMNTEAF
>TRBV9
ASSVEDPTSGSNYEQY
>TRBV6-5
ASSYIRTGNTEAF
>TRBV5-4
ASSLDGGVNTGELF
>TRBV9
ASSDSGRSYEQY
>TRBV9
ASSVGHSNEKLF
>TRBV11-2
ASSLEAGRGEQY
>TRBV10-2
ASTDLNTDTQY
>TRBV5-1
ASSLGGRGDEQY
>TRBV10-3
AISDGRQGRGTEAF
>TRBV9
ASSGSLAGAPYNEQF
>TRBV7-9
ASSLVASAFNTGELF
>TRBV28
ASSYITGSMGASITGVGQPQH
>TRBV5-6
ASSLGLANSYEQY
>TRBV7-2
ASSLDRSNEQF
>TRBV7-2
ASSFDRANYGYT
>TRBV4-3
ASSQVAHNYEQY
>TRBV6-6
ASSSGSGTGGRGYT
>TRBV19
ASSRGLAGGSSYNEQF